The entry below gives a single T cell receptor beta chain sequence along with its context. Its cognate antigen is unknown. The same CDR3 also results from other DNA sequences found in this sample. The sample belongs to a study of shared clonotypes between healthy human individuals. Regarding the study as a whole: Sampling included only blood; tissue repertoires likely differ.

Sequencing used immunoSEQ multiplex PCR; TCRdb keeps in-frame clones, though not all of them. Here the sample spans 2 million to 3 million clones, around nine tenths being singletons. V shed 3 bases and J shed 5 bases, with 5 bases lying between them. The CDR3 spans 12 residues. Germline CDR1 is ENHRY and CDR2 is SYGVKD. The chain links TRBV10-3 to TRBJ1-5, with D unresolved. The sample taken for sequencing was naive CD4+ T cells sorted from blood. The subset here: CD45RA+ positively selected. This clonotype originated in a man younger than 35 in good health. The CDR3 region has the DNA TGTGCCATCAGTGAAGTGGATCAGCCCCAGCATTTT. Its protein is CAISEVDQPQHF.